This T cell receptor (beta chain) is drawn from a study of blood T cell repertoires in COVID-19. Study overall: Samples representing acute and convalescent COVID-19 were sourced from the United States, Italy and Spain.

The germline gives CDR1 LGHNA, CDR2 YNFKEQ. This CDR3 region has 18 residues. Trimming at V came to 0 bases and at J to 5 bases, leaving 13 bases not matched to a gene. Per the study methods: Cell counts per sample came from amplifying reference gene primers. TCRdb's copy holds only in-frame clones and misses some; the assay was immunoSEQ multiplex PCR. The V and J calls and the clone size are those of that table, but D and trimming were determined from the DNA. Of around 200,000 clones listed, approximately 84% are singletons. The receptor comes from an elderly woman with acute or convalescent COVID-19. This rearrangement joins TRBV4-2 to TRBJ2-1, with TRBD2 matching 7 bases. The specimen sequenced was peripheral blood. The CDR3 here is CASSQDSGGRAFHNEQFF. The CDR3 DNA sequence: TGTGCCAGCAGCCAAGATTCTGGGGGGAGGGCCTTCCACAATGAGCAGTTCTTC.